This T cell receptor beta chain was identified during a study of T cell changes during pregnancy in multiple sclerosis. This table comes from immunoSEQ multiplex PCR, and its TCRdb copy is limited to in-frame clones, with some not included. The sample has fewer than 60,000 clones; 95% are singletons. V was pared by 4 bases and J by 5 bases, with 14 bases of the junction left unmatched. CDR1 and CDR2 from the germline V gene are SQVTM and ANQGSEA. The CDR3 loop spans 16 amino acids. The sample in question was CD8+ T cells from peripheral blood mononuclear cells, obtained in the first trimester of pregnancy. V usage is TRBV29-1 and J usage is TRBJ2-1, with 7 bases lining up with TRBD1. The source of this sequence is a female donor with multiple sclerosis, enrolled in a pregnancy study. The CDR3 loop is CSVGPGGDPLNNEQFF. DNA for the CDR3: TGCAGCGTTGGGCCAGGGGGAGATCCACTTAACAATGAGCAGTTCTTC.